The entry that follows covers one T cell receptor (beta chain) sequence. This specimen belongs to a study of blood T cell repertoires in COVID-19. Study background: The origin of the acute and convalescent COVID-19 samples was the United States, Italy and Spain.

The CDR3 length is 15 residues. Germline V gene lookup returns CDR1 MNHNY and CDR2 SVGAGI (reference sequence). J gave up 3 bases and V 4 bases, and 7 bases lay outside the gene matches. Only in-frame clones appear in the TCRdb table, and some are missing; sequencing was by immunoSEQ multiplex PCR. The sample lists 250,000 or so clones; about 83% were seen once. Sequenced sample: peripheral blood. V is TRBV6-6 and J is TRBJ1-2; 8 bases line up with TRBD1. The sequence was obtained from a middle-aged woman who had recovered from COVID-19. The DNA of the CDR3 is TGTGCCAGCAGTTCGCAGACAGGGGACTACTATGGCTACACCTTC. Amino acid sequence: CASSSQTGDYYGYTF.